The 21 T cell receptor beta chains given below trace back to one sample, sequenced in a study of CD8+ T cells in alopecia areata. Extracted from the samples, RNA was reverse transcribed into cDNA to serve as the sequencing template. The table came from immunoSEQ multiplex PCR; TCRdb's copy has only in-frame clones and leaves some out. The sample carries 100,000 to 150,000 clones, roughly 50% recorded once. Sequencing used CD8+ T cells sorted from blood, obtained at week 0. The source is a human donor with alopecia areata.

The chain links TRBV4-2 to TRBJ2-7; D gene ambiguous. V lost 5 bases and J lost 2, with 13 bases in between. Germline V gene sequence: CDR1 LGHNA, CDR2 YNFKEQ. The CDR3 runs 14 residues. CDR3 sequence: CASSYIESPYEQYF. The DNA of the CDR3 is TGTGCCAGCAGCTATATCGAGAGCCCCTACGAGCAGTACTTC.

This clone was counted a single time. The V call is TRBV15, the J call TRBJ1-1, with 8 bases identical to TRBD1. Trimming removed 4 bases from V and 13 bases from J; junction bases left unmatched: 11. The CDR3 has 13 amino acids. CDR1 is LNHNV, CDR2 YYDKDF, per germline (reference sequence). This chain's CDR3 is CATSTPRTGSGFF. CDR3 DNA: TGTGCCACCAGCACTCCCCGGACAGGGTCAGGTTTCTTT.

This chain links TRBV7-9 with TRBJ1-4, with D uncertain. Germline CDR1 reads SEHNR; CDR2 reads FQNEAQ (reference sequence). Trimming removed 2 bases at V and 0 bases at J, with 13 bases between. The CDR3 consists of 17 residues. The CDR3 nucleotides are TGTGCCAGCAGCTTATCTGGGCCGGGCACAACTAATGAAAAACTGTTTTTT. Translated, it gives CASSLSGPGTTNEKLFF. The full variable domain, its missing parts supplied by reference TRBV7-9 and TRBJ1-4, is DTGVSQNPRHKITKRGQNVTFRCDPISEHNRLYWYRQTLGQGPEFLTYFQNEAQLEKSRLLSDRFSAERPKGSFSTLEIQRTEQGDSAMYLCASSLSGPGTTNEKLFFGSGTQLSVL.

The rearrangement uses TRBV2 and TRBJ2-3; D remains ambiguous. Trimming left V 9 bases short and J 2 bases short, with 12 bases between. This CDR3 has 13 amino acids. Germline V gene data show CDR1 as SNHLY and CDR2 as FYNNEI. CDR3 bases: TGTGCCAGACAATCGGACCTCACAGATACGCAGTATTTT. Translating gives CARQSDLTDTQYF. The full variable domain, in which reference TRBV2 and TRBJ2-3 provide the parts outside the CDR3, is EPEVTQTPSHQVTQMGQEVILRCVPISNHLYFYWYRQILGQKVEFLVSFYNNEISEKSEIFDDQFSVERPDGSNFTLKIRSTKLEDSAMYFCARQSDLTDTQYFGPGTRLTVL.

This clone has just one count. The rearrangement uses TRBV9 and TRBJ2-3; D is possibly TRBD2 (6 bases). This CDR3 comprises 15 residues. From germline, CDR1 is SGDLS and CDR2 YYNGEE. Trimming cost V 0 bases and J 4 bases, with 12 bases left between them. This CDR3 is CASSVAPTSADTQYF. The CDR3 DNA is TGTGCCAGCAGCGTAGCTCCGACTAGTGCAGATACGCAGTATTTT.

The chain couples TRBV10-3 to TRBJ2-3; D is ambiguous. Trimming took off 10 bases at V and 0 bases at J, with 17 bases between the two ends. The V gene's germline CDR1 is ENHRY and CDR2 SYGVKD. The CDR3 spans 15 residues. The CDR3 spells CATRDTTASTDTQYF. DNA of the CDR3: TGTGCCACACGAGACACCACGGCTAGCACAGATACGCAGTATTTT.

This sequence joins TRBV5-1 and TRBJ2-7; 10 bases are shared with TRBD1. The V gene's germline CDR1 is SGHRS and CDR2 YFSETQ. With V trimmed by 4 bases and J by 6 bases, 10 bases remained unmatched. The CDR3 loop spans 15 amino acids. CDR3 region: CASSDGRDRGLEQYF. CDR3 DNA sequence: TGCGCCAGCAGCGATGGTAGGGACAGGGGCCTCGAGCAGTACTTC.

The rearrangement joins TRBV30 to TRBJ2-5; 7 nucleotides align to TRBD1. Germline loops: CDR1 GTSNPN, CDR2 SVGIG (reference sequence). The CDR3 covers 14 residues. V gave up 1 base and J gave up 1 base; unmatched junction bases: 3. The CDR3 loop is CAWSGDSRQETQYF. CDR3 bases: TGTGCCTGGAGTGGGGACAGTCGCCAAGAGACCCAGTACTTC.

In DNA, the CDR3 is TGCAGCGTCGGACAGGGGAGCGAGCAGTACTTC. Translated: CSVGQGSEQYF. This chain joins TRBV29-1 and TRBJ2-7; 9 bases are shared with TRBD1. CDR3 length: 11 amino acids. V trimming: 6 bases; J trimming: 6 bases; junction bases outside the gene matches: 3. Germline V gives CDR1 SQVTM, CDR2 ANQGSEA.

This clone was found once. The V call is TRBV4-2, the J call TRBJ2-7, with 12 bases that match TRBD2. This CDR3 is built from 16 residues. From germline, CDR1 is LGHNA and CDR2 YNFKEQ. Trimming cost V 0 bases and J 6 bases; bases outside gene matches: 6. Here the CDR3 reads CASSQDSLAGGIEQYF. CDR3 sequence (DNA): TGTGCCAGCAGCCAAGATTCCCTAGCGGGGGGGATCGAGCAGTACTTC.

This clone was observed a few times. For the CDR3, the DNA is TGTGCCAGCAGCTTGACGGATCGTGGCTACACCTTC. This encodes CASSLTDRGYTF. The chain is built from TRBV7-9 and TRBJ1-2; D remains unclear. Germline V gene sequence: CDR1 SEHNR, CDR2 FQNEAQ (reference sequence). The CDR3 consists of 12 residues. V shed 3 bases and J shed 7 bases, with 9 bases lying between them.

The chain links TRBV5-1 to TRBJ2-2, with 11 positions matching TRBD2. CDR1 and CDR2 (germline): SGHRS, YFSETQ. The CDR3 consists of 15 residues. With V trimmed by 6 bases and J by 1 base, 2 bases remained unmatched. CDR3 DNA: TGCGCCAGCAAGGGACTAGCGGAGAACACCGGGGAGCTGTTTTTT. This translates into CASKGLAENTGELFF.

This chain uses TRBV27 with TRBJ2-4; TRBD1 might be the D (5 bases). CDR1 is MNHEY and CDR2 is SMNVEV in the germline V gene (reference sequence). CDR3 size: 14 residues. V lost 3 bases and J 1 base, leaving 7 bases between the germline ends. The CDR3 spells CASSFQGAKNIQYF. Here the CDR3 DNA reads TGTGCCAGCAGTTTTCAGGGTGCCAAAAACATTCAGTACTTC.

In DNA form, the CDR3 reads TGTGCCAGCAGTGAGGGGAGGGGGGGCACGGCCCACAATGAGCAGTTCTTC. This sequence encodes CASSEGRGGTAHNEQFF. The V call is TRBV25-1, the J call TRBJ2-1, with a weak D call TRBD2 (7 bases). The CDR3 loop spans 17 amino acids. Trimming removed 3 bases from V and 5 bases from J, with 20 bases in between. The germline V gene encodes CDR1 MGHDK and CDR2 SYGVNS.

This clone came up a few times. This chain joins TRBV7-2 and TRBJ1-4; 8 positions agree with TRBD1. This CDR3 is built from 16 residues. Germline V CDR1 and CDR2: SGHTA, FQGNSA. J lost 6 bases, V lost 5 bases, and 11 bases had no gene match. This chain's CDR3 is CASSLGQAPFYEKLFF. The CDR3 DNA reads TGTGCCAGCAGCCTGGGACAGGCGCCCTTCTATGAAAAACTGTTTTTT.

This clone was seen only a few times. V gene TRBV29-1 combines with J gene TRBJ1-2, with a tentative D call TRBD1 (5 bases). From germline, CDR1 is SQVTM and CDR2 ANQGSEA. The CDR3 loop spans 15 amino acids. The germline V and J ends were trimmed by 3 bases and 1 base, with 15 bases remaining between them. The CDR3 protein is CSVEWQGEINYGYTF. The CDR3 DNA reads TGCAGCGTTGAGTGGCAGGGAGAGATTAACTATGGCTACACCTTC.

Only a few counts were recorded for this clone. V and J are TRBV13 and TRBJ1-1, with TRBD1 matching over 7 bases. CDR1 and CDR2 (germline): PRHDT, FYEKMQ (reference sequence). J was trimmed by 3 bases and V by 4 bases; bases with no gene match: 2. This CDR3 is 13 amino acids long. The CDR3 sequence is CASSSTGDTEAFF. The CDR3 nucleotides read TGTGCCAGCAGCTCTACAGGGGACACTGAAGCTTTCTTT.

The chain employs TRBV5-4 and TRBJ2-2; D is undetermined. V was clipped by 3 bases and J by 7 bases, with 7 bases between them. Germline loops: CDR1 SGHNT, CDR2 YYREEE (reference sequence). This CDR3 is 12 amino acids long. This chain's CDR3 is CASSSNGGELFF. The CDR3 DNA follows: TGTGCCAGCAGCTCTAATGGCGGGGAGCTGTTTTTT.

The chain combines TRBV10-2 with TRBJ2-7, with no clear D. Germline V gives CDR1 WSHSY, CDR2 SAAADI. Trimming left V 4 bases short and J 3 bases short, with 10 bases between. The CDR3 extends over 13 amino acids. The CDR3 region is CASSGMGNYEQYF. The DNA for the CDR3 is TGCGCCAGCAGTGGGATGGGGAACTACGAGCAGTACTTC.

The CDR3 here is CASSHRTGNGELFF. The CDR3 nucleotides read TGTGCCAGCAGCCACCGGACAGGAAACGGGGAGCTGTTTTTT. The genes are TRBV13 and TRBJ2-2, with 7 nucleotides matching TRBD1. Germline V gene sequence: CDR1 PRHDT, CDR2 FYEKMQ (reference sequence). Trimming at V came to 5 bases and at J to 7 bases, leaving 7 bases not matched to a gene. CDR3 length equals 14 residues.

V and J are TRBV5-6 and TRBJ2-1; 8 positions agree with TRBD2. Germline trimming cut 6 bases from V and 7 bases from J; bases unmatched to any gene: 9. The CDR3 has 14 amino acids. Germline values: CDR1 SGHDT, CDR2 YYEEEE. CDR3: CASIPGGLVNEQFF. The CDR3 region has the DNA TGTGCCAGCATCCCGGGGGGGCTAGTAAATGAGCAGTTCTTC. The whole variable domain, filled in from reference TRBV5-6 and TRBJ2-1, reads DAGVTQSPTHLIKTRGQQVTLRCSPKSGHDTVSWYQQALGQGPQFIFQYYEEEERQRGNFPDRFSGHQFPNYSSELNVNALLLGDSALYLCASIPGGLVNEQFFGPGTRLTVL.